The present T cell receptor beta chain was sequenced within a study of CD8 T cells in Susac syndrome. General observations from the study: The study's TCR sequencing and HLA analysis covered a relatively small number of individuals, and the study acknowledged this.

J lost 4 bases, V lost 3 bases, and 4 bases had no gene match. Germline assignment: CDR1 LGHNA and CDR2 YNFKEQ. This CDR3 spans 16 amino acids. Worth noting for this clonotype: Its antigen remains unidentified.

An amount of RNA that ranged from roughly 0.45 to 1 ug was reverse transcribed with random hexamers. It was immunoSEQ multiplex PCR that amplified TCR beta CDR3 across 54 Vbeta and 13 Jbeta. TCRdb reanalysed the immunoSEQ multiplex PCR reads using MiXCR and keeps one entry per CDR3 protein. The sample shows tens of thousands of distinct CDR3 sequences, 96% of them seen only once. The sequenced target, TCR beta, came from blood CD8+ and CD4+ T cells. Those who served as multiple sclerosis controls were treatment-naive patients with stable or active relapsing-remitting disease. The source is a human donor with multiple sclerosis. Sequenced material: CD4+ T cells from PBMCs. This chain joins TRBV4-2 and TRBJ1-5, with 12 bases that match TRBD1. CDR3 in amino acids: CASSQPGQGANQPQHF. CDR3 nucleotides: TGTGCCAGCAGCCAGCCGGGACAGGGGGCGAATCAGCCCCAGCATTTT.